Shown below are 4 T cell receptor beta chains from a single sample sequenced in a study of T cells in Graves' hyperthyroidism and ophthalmopathy (dated by TCRdb to the late 2010s). Library creation used multiplex PCR. Instrument used: Illumina HiSeq 2000. The TCR beta CDR3 regions were amplified from RNA transcripts. A first-round RT-PCR of the TCR CDR3 used the HTBI primer set with the Qiagen OneStep RT-PCR kit. The public reads were reanalyzed by TCRdb: fastp trimming at Q25, MiXCR alignment, in-frame beta chains only. Every distinct CDR3 protein forms one entry, paired with its most common genes and DNA. Present in this sample are hundreds of thousands of distinct CDR3 sequences, under 20% of which were seen just once. In total, the top ten clones hold around 4% of the sample. The sample consisted of blood. The receptors come from a woman younger than 45 with Graves' hyperthyroidism.

This clonotype was detected ten times or more. This CDR3 is CASSLVSKATGSTDTQYF. The CDR3 region has the DNA TGTGCCAGCAGCTTAGTGTCCAAAGCGACAGGAAGCACAGATACGCAGTATTTT. The rearrangement uses TRBV11-2 and TRBJ2-3; a possible D gene is TRBD1 (6 bases). Deletions cut 1 base from V and 0 bases from J, with 17 bases between. The length of the CDR3 is 18 residues. Germline assignment: CDR1 SGHAT and CDR2 FQNNGV.

This clonotype was seen a few times. This chain uses TRBV6-1 with TRBJ2-2, with D uncertain. With 1 base removed from V and 5 bases from J, the gap between germline ends came to 11 bases. Germline V gene lookup returns CDR1 MNHNS and CDR2 SASEGT. CDR3 length: 15 amino acids. The CDR3 DNA follows: TGTGCCAGCAGTGAAGTTAGCATTTCAACCGGGGAGCTGTTTTTT. This gives the protein CASSEVSISTGELFF.

On this clonotype itself: A much larger clonotype is one base distant, so this may be a read error. The V gene is TRBV6-1, the J gene TRBJ2-4; 7 bases map to TRBD2. The CDR3 totals 13 residues. Looked up from germline, CDR1 is MNHNS and CDR2 is SASEGT. Trimming at V came to 8 bases and at J to 7 bases, leaving 8 bases not matched to a gene. The CDR3 nucleotides read TGTGCCAGCTGCATCGCGGGAGTCAACATTCAGTACTTC. It translates to CASCIAGVNIQYF.

The table lists this clonotype with many counts. V gene TRBV7-2 combines with J gene TRBJ2-7, with TRBD2 as a possible D gene (7 bases). CDR1 is SGHTA, CDR2 FQGNSA, per germline. This CDR3 is built from 13 residues. V lost 6 bases, J lost 2 bases, and 11 bases lay in between. CDR3: CASRAGAAYEQYF. The CDR3 DNA reads as TGTGCCAGCAGGGCGGGGGCGGCCTACGAGCAGTACTTC.